The clone carrying this T cell receptor beta chain was detected only once. The CDR3 is 14 residues long. V lost 6 bases, J lost 0 bases, and 4 bases stayed unmatched. Germline-derived CDR1 and CDR2 are LNHDA and SQIVND (reference sequence). This sample is part of a study of blood T cell repertoires in COVID-19. Under the authors' procedure: By means of reference gene primer amplification, nucleated cell counts were estimated. The data were produced by immunoSEQ multiplex PCR, yet TCRdb's version contains in-frame clones alone and is incomplete. Clonal size and the V and J genes are those of that table, whereas D and trimming came from the DNA. The sample records about 280,000 clones, approximately 78% being singletons.

The receptor comes from a middle-aged man who had been exposed to COVID-19. The sample comprised PBMCs or T cells enriched from blood (not recorded which). V gene TRBV19 combines with J gene TRBJ1-2; 7 bases align to TRBD1. The CDR3 DNA sequence: TGTGCCAGTAGCGAGGACAGGACTAACTATGGCTACACCTTC. Protein: CASSEDRTNYGYTF.